This T cell receptor (beta chain) emerged from a study of T cells in Graves' hyperthyroidism and ophthalmopathy (dated by TCRdb to the late 2010s). At the level of the whole study: Peripheral blood was collected at initial diagnosis, before any treatment. A discovery cohort of about a hundred patients, about 43 with Graves' ophthalmopathy and roughly 59 with stable Graves' hyperthyroidism, was used to find distinguishing TCR V-J signatures. Prospective prediction of ophthalmopathy was tested in an independent validation cohort of 18 to 20 hyperthyroidism patients and 17 patients who later progressed to ophthalmopathy. The approximately 100 discovery patients were randomly split 7:3 into training and test sets. In several Graves' hyperthyroidism patients, the study also compared T-cell repertoires from thyroid tissue with T-cell repertoires from blood. After sampling, hyperthyroidism patients received methimazole starting at 30 mg daily, and ophthalmopathy patients received high-dose intravenous methylprednisolone. The paper describes TCR Vbeta CDR3 sequencing of about 140 peripheral blood samples, made up of 43 ophthalmopathy patients, roughly 75 hyperthyroidism patients and around 17 progressor patients.

What the study reported, not specific to this receptor: No statistical method was used to set the sample size in advance, and investigators knew the group allocation. Ophthalmopathy was separated from stable hyperthyroidism by a 13 V-J signature model, with approximately 90% sensitivity and about 81% specificity obtained in cross-validation and 80%/75% obtained in testing. In validation, the model predicted progression to ophthalmopathy a median of about 6.5 months before onset, with roughly 68% sensitivity and 72.22% specificity. Blood samples also contained most of the expanded thyroid clonotypes (frequency above 0.001), which suggests that blood repertoires may reflect thyroid immune responses.

This clonotype came up many times. The target of this receptor is not known. Base quality data are lacking; no much larger clone is found one base away. Graves' hyperthyroidism was defined as stable when no progression to ophthalmopathy occurred over 18 months of follow-up. Hyperthyroidism patients were newly diagnosed, had a disease duration of under 2 months, and were aged 18 to 65 years. Exclusion was applied to patients with uncontrolled infections, other autoimmune diseases, pregnancy or lactation. Diagnoses relied on clinical symptoms, serum thyroxine and TRAb, thyroid ultrasound and orbital computed tomography. PBMCs were separated from roughly 9.6 ml of fresh peripheral blood using Ficoll-Paque density gradient centrifugation. Total RNA was extracted with Trizol reagent, and quality was checked on an Agilent 2100 Bioanalyzer. Amplification of TCR beta CDR3 regions was carried out from RNA transcripts. The first round of RT-PCR for the TCR CDR3 was performed with the HTBI primer set and the Qiagen OneStep RT-PCR kit. A second multiplex PCR round built the libraries, followed by size selection and purification. The libraries were sequenced on an Illumina HiSeq2000 using paired-end 100 bp reads. The study's processing was this. Raw data were processed with SOAPnuke, discarding reads with adapters, uncalled bases, mean Phred below 15, or no exact constant-primer or identifier match. High-quality paired reads were merged using COPE v1.2.5, and each unique nucleotide sequence was defined as a clonotype. Clonotypes were aligned to IMGT TRBV, TRBD and TRBJ reference segments using MiTCR v1.1. Analysis was restricted to V-J combinations with a frequency above 0.0001, which covered roughly 99% of repertoires. A TCS score was defined as the ratio of F50 (clonal expansion) to E x V (chaos), with BLOSUM62-based TCRdist applied between CDR3 peptides within each V-J. Welch's t-statistics and random forest reduced some 510 V-J features to 10 to 15, which were used in a naive Bayes classifier (R e1071). In-frame beta chains were kept once TCRdb had trimmed the public reads at Q25 with fastp and called clones with MiXCR. Rows merge per CDR3 protein into single entries with the most common DNA and genes. The authors' filters were not applied to this entry. In all, the sample holds a few hundred thousand distinct CDR3 sequences, and 14% to 15% of those were seen once. The ten largest clones take up 32% of the sample.

The specimen was blood. The TCR sequence derives from a woman in her thirties with Graves' hyperthyroidism.

The bases are TGTGCCAGCAGGCCCAGGGGGTCCTTCGCCGGGGAGCTGTTTTTT. Its translation reads: CASRPRGSFAGELFF. The sequence is built from TRBV12-3 or TRBV12-4 and TRBJ2-2; 7 bases in between match TRBD1. The junction shows trimming of 6 bases on V and 6 bases on J, and the gene matches do not reach 10 bases of it. The CDR3 goes from the cysteine to the phenylalanine over 15 residues. Only the CDR3 DNA stays, 45 bases, in frame from base 1.